Below, 10 T cell receptor beta chains from the same sample are listed, as sequenced in a study of blood T cell repertoires in COVID-19. TCRdb's copy holds only in-frame clones and misses some; the assay was immunoSEQ multiplex PCR. The sample lists nearly 300,000 clones, approximately 88% occurring once. The material sequenced was peripheral blood. Source of these receptors: a woman under 40 who had recovered from COVID-19.

This chain joins TRBV5-1 and TRBJ1-1, with unresolved D. CDR1 and CDR2 (germline): SGHRS, YFSETQ. The CDR3 runs 14 residues. Trimming pared 3 bases from V and 2 bases from J, leaving 11 bases between. CDR3 sequence: CASSWGGINTEAFF. In DNA, the CDR3 is TGCGCCAGCAGCTGGGGAGGGATTAACACTGAAGCTTTCTTT.

In nucleotides, the CDR3 is TGCGCCAGCAGCTTGTCCAGCGGGGGGGCTCCCGAGCAGTTCTTC. Protein: CASSLSSGGAPEQFF. The chain employs TRBV5-1 and TRBJ2-1, with 10 bases lining up with TRBD2. From germline, CDR1 is SGHRS and CDR2 YFSETQ. J lost 10 bases, V lost 1 base, and 8 bases had no gene match. The CDR3 is 15 amino acids.

This chain connects TRBV3-1 (or the pseudogene TRBV3-2) to TRBJ1-3; D is undetermined. Germline assignment: CDR1 LGHDT and CDR2 YNNKEL (reference sequence). The V end lost 3 bases, the J end lost 3 bases, and 12 bases lay between the germline ends. The CDR3 runs to 15 residues. The CDR3 region is CASSHLATSGNTIYF. The DNA for the CDR3 is TGTGCCAGCAGCCACCTCGCCACCAGTGGAAACACCATATATTTT.

The chain uses TRBV28 and TRBJ1-1; 7 nucleotides align to TRBD1. V lost 6 bases and J lost 0; bases outside the gene matches: 7. This CDR3 contains 15 residues. Germline lookup yields CDR1 MDHEN and CDR2 SYDVKM. The CDR3 protein is CASSFRGNMNTEAFF. CDR3 coding DNA: TGTGCCAGCAGCTTCAGGGGGAACATGAACACTGAAGCTTTCTTT.

The rearrangement uses TRBV7-3 and TRBJ1-5; no definite D call. This CDR3 region has 15 residues. CDR1 and CDR2 from the germline V gene are SGHTA and FQGTGA. The V end was cut by 1 base, the J end by 1 base, with 8 bases between. CDR3 amino acids: CASSLSGGSNQPQHF. The CDR3 DNA follows: TGTGCCAGCAGCTTAAGCGGTGGGAGCAATCAGCCCCAGCATTTT. Drawing the rest from reference TRBV7-3 and TRBJ1-5, the complete variable domain is GAGVSQTPSNKVTEKGKYVELRCDPISGHTALYWYRQSLGQGPEFLIYFQGTGAADDSGLPNDRFFAVRPEGSVSTLKIQRTERGDSAVYLCASSLSGGSNQPQHFGDGTRLSIL.

The V gene is TRBV7-9, the J gene TRBJ1-2; D may be TRBD1 (5 bases). The germline V gene encodes CDR1 SEHNR and CDR2 FQNEAQ (reference sequence). This CDR3 comprises 16 residues. V was trimmed by 1 base and J by 0 bases, leaving 12 bases between them. CDR3 loop: CASSLGGDGANYGYTF. CDR3 coding DNA: TGTGCCAGCAGCTTAGGGGGGGACGGCGCTAACTATGGCTACACCTTC.

The CDR3 spells CASSRSGYDTEAFF. CDR3 nucleotides: TGTGCCAGCAGTAGGTCCGGGTACGACACTGAAGCTTTCTTT. The chain links TRBV7-2 to TRBJ1-1; D is unresolved. The CDR3 sequence is 14 residues long. Germline V gene sequence: CDR1 SGHTA, CDR2 FQGNSA. V was shortened by 6 bases and J by 3 bases, with 14 bases between the two germline ends. Looking up the rest from reference TRBV7-2 and TRBJ1-1 gives the full variable domain: GAGVSQSPSNKVTEKGKDVELRCDPISGHTALYWYRQSLGQGLEFLIYFQGNSAPDKSGLPSDRFSAERTGGSVSTLTIQRTQQEDSAVYLCASSRSGYDTEAFFGQGTRLTVV.

The chain has TRBV5-4 and TRBJ1-2; 8 bases map to TRBD1. The V gene end was trimmed by 3 bases and the J gene end by 8 bases; junction bases not matched to a gene: 9. Germline loops: CDR1 SGHNT, CDR2 YYREEE (reference sequence). The CDR3 has 14 amino acids. Here the CDR3 reads CASSWEQGGRGYTF. CDR3 sequence (DNA): TGTGCCAGCAGCTGGGAACAGGGGGGGAGAGGCTACACCTTC.

The chain employs TRBV4-2 and TRBJ1-5; 8 bases are a match to TRBD1. Germline CDR1 is LGHNA and CDR2 is YNFKEQ. V shed 2 bases and J 2 bases; nucleotides not matched to a gene: 2. The CDR3 spans 15 residues. DNA for the CDR3: TGTGCCAGCAGCCAACAGGGGGCAGGCAATCAGCCCCAGCATTTT. It translates to CASSQQGAGNQPQHF.

The V gene is TRBV30, the J gene TRBJ2-7; TRBD1 might be the D (5 bases). Germline V gene data show CDR1 as GTSNPN and CDR2 as SVGIG (reference sequence). V was clipped by 3 bases and J by 0 bases, with 21 bases between them. This CDR3 comprises 17 residues. For the CDR3, the DNA is TGTGCCTGGAGCCCCCCGTGGGGATCAGGGCCCTCCTACGAGCAGTACTTC. It encodes CAWSPPWGSGPSYEQYF.